A single sample is the source of the 29 T cell receptor beta chains below, sequenced in a study of T cells in Graves' hyperthyroidism and ophthalmopathy (dated by TCRdb to the late 2010s). The library was obtained by multiplex PCR. Sequencing was carried out with an Illumina HiSeq 2000. The TCR beta CDR3 regions were amplified from the RNA transcripts. A first-round RT-PCR of the TCR CDR3 used the HTBI primer set with the Qiagen OneStep RT-PCR kit. The public reads were quality trimmed at Q25 with fastp and then assembled into clones with MiXCR by TCRdb, keeping productive beta chains. Duplicate CDR3 protein sequences are folded into a single record with the most common DNA and genes. This sample gives over 250,000 distinct CDR3 sequences in total; approximately 13% of them show up just once. The ten largest clones take up approximately 35% of the sample. The sequenced material came from blood. The receptor source for this set is a woman aged 40 to 50 with Graves' ophthalmopathy.

This clonotype came up a few times. This sequence joins TRBV19 and TRBJ1-3, with 7 bases that match TRBD1. CDR3 size: 15 residues. The germline V gene has CDR1 LNHDA and CDR2 SQIVND (reference sequence). Trimming took 10 bases from V and 3 from J; bases not matched to a gene: 12. The CDR3 sequence is CATRPGQRFGNTIYF. The DNA of the CDR3 is TGTGCCACTCGGCCGGGACAGAGATTTGGAAACACCATATATTTT.

As regards this clonotype: A much more abundant neighbour one base away suggests this may be a read error. The chain is built from TRBV20-1 and TRBJ1-2; 8 bases are shared with TRBD1. Germline V lookup: CDR1 DFQATT, CDR2 SNEGSKA (reference sequence). The CDR3 contains 13 residues. CDR3 coding DNA: TGCAGTGCTAGAGACAGGGGGCAGGGTGGCCACACCTTC. This encodes CSARDRGQGGHTF.

On this clonotype: With a much larger clone just one base away, this may be a read error. The chain joins TRBV15 to TRBJ1-1, with 7 bases lining up with TRBD1. CDR3 length: 14 residues. The trim removed 4 bases at V and 4 bases at J, leaving 6 bases unmatched. CDR1 is LNHNV, CDR2 YYDKDF, per germline (reference sequence). CDR3 amino acids: CATSTDRETTEAFF. The CDR3, as DNA: TGTGCCACCAGCACAGACAGGGAGACCACTGAAGCTTTCTTT.

This clonotype was recorded a few times. The gene calls are TRBV6-1 and TRBJ1-5; no clear D. Trimming took 9 bases from V and 4 from J, leaving 22 bases between them. The CDR3 extends over 16 amino acids. Germline V gives CDR1 MNHNS, CDR2 SASEGT. As DNA, the CDR3 is TGTGCCAGTTTACCGCGGGCCGAGAACTTAAATCAGCCCCAGCATTTT. Protein: CASLPRAENLNQPQHF.

Ten or more counts support this clonotype. V and J are TRBV19 and TRBJ1-2; tentatively, D is TRBD1 (5 bases). The germline V gene has CDR1 LNHDA and CDR2 SQIVND (reference sequence). V was trimmed by 5 bases and J by 4 bases, leaving 8 bases between them. The CDR3 loop spans 12 amino acids. The CDR3 loop reads CASSRQIYGYTF. Written as DNA, the CDR3 is TGTGCCAGTAGTCGACAGATCTATGGCTACACCTTC.

In its sample, this clonotype was seen many times. The V gene is TRBV7-2, the J gene TRBJ2-1, with 7 bases matching TRBD2. Germline-derived CDR1 and CDR2 are SGHTA and FQGNSA. CDR3 length equals 15 residues. After removal of 5 bases from V and 4 bases from J, the junction contained 8 bases not matched to a gene. As DNA, the CDR3 is TGTGCCAGCAGCCCCCCGGGTAGCGGGTACAATGAGCAGTTCTTC. This codes for CASSPPGSGYNEQFF. Combining the CDR3 with reference TRBV7-2 and TRBJ2-1 gives the whole variable domain GAGVSQSPSNKVTEKGKDVELRCDPISGHTALYWYRQSLGQGLEFLIYFQGNSAPDKSGLPSDRFSAERTGGSVSTLTIQRTQQEDSAVYLCASSPPGSGYNEQFFGPGTRLTVL.

The table lists this clonotype with many counts. The chain uses TRBV29-1 and TRBJ2-3, with TRBD1 as a possible D gene (6 bases). Trimming pared 7 bases from V and 2 bases from J, leaving 22 bases between. This CDR3 contains 16 residues. From germline, CDR1 is SQVTM and CDR2 ANQGSEA. The CDR3 is CSAVGAPTTSTDTQYF. The CDR3 DNA sequence: TGCAGCGCTGTGGGGGCCCCAACCACTTCCACAGATACGCAGTATTTT.

The table lists this clonotype with many counts. CDR3 amino acids: CASTRTGSVFAEAFF. DNA of the CDR3: TGTGCCAGCACCCGGACAGGGTCGGTTTTCGCTGAAGCTTTCTTT. The chain joins TRBV6-1 to TRBJ1-1, with TRBD1 matching 8 bases. The CDR3 runs to 15 residues. The ends lost 7 bases at V and 6 bases at J; junction bases unmatched: 13. CDR1 and CDR2 from the germline V gene are MNHNS and SASEGT.

This clonotype was seen more than once but under ten times. The chain carries TRBV7-2 and TRBJ1-1; D gene uncertain. The V gene's germline CDR1 is SGHTA and CDR2 FQGNSA. The CDR3 length is 14 residues. Written as DNA, the CDR3 is TGTGCGAGACCCCGCGTTACCATGAACACTGAAGCTTTCTTT. Amino acid sequence: CARPRVTMNTEAFF.

The chain links TRBV19 to TRBJ1-6, with D unclear. CDR3 length: 14 residues. The germline V gene encodes CDR1 LNHDA and CDR2 SQIVND (reference sequence). V lost 5 bases and J lost 8, with 13 bases in between. The CDR3 DNA sequence: TGTGCCAGTAGTCCCCCCCTTCGGGATTCACCCCTCCACTTT. Translating it yields CASSPPLRDSPLHF.

The sample holds many counts of this clonotype. The V and J genes are TRBV19 and TRBJ1-1; the D is unclear. This CDR3 is built from 14 residues. The germline V and J ends were trimmed by 7 bases and 7 bases, with 19 bases remaining between them. CDR1 LNHDA and CDR2 SQIVND come from the germline V gene (reference sequence). The CDR3 sequence is CASTPSRVTYEAFF. In nucleotides, the CDR3 is TGTGCCAGTACCCCTTCCCGGGTTACTTATGAAGCTTTCTTT.

This clonotype was counted only a few times. The chain couples TRBV2 to TRBJ2-5, with 11 bases that match TRBD1. Trimming removed 4 bases from V and 4 bases from J; junction bases left unmatched: 5. Per germline, CDR1 SNHLY and CDR2 FYNNEI. The CDR3 runs to 15 residues. This CDR3 reads CASSAGQGAGETQYF. The CDR3 bases are TGTGCCAGCAGTGCCGGACAGGGGGCAGGAGAGACCCAGTACTTC. The entire variable domain, with the rest obtained from reference TRBV2 and TRBJ2-5, is as follows: EPEVTQTPSHQVTQMGQEVILRCVPISNHLYFYWYRQILGQKVEFLVSFYNNEISEKSEIFDDQFSVERPDGSNFTLKIRSTKLEDSAMYFCASSAGQGAGETQYFGPGTRLLVL.

V usage is TRBV5-1 and J usage is TRBJ1-2; D may be TRBD1 (6 bases). V lost 1 base to trimming and J lost 7 bases, with 20 bases between them. This CDR3 spans 16 amino acids. The germline V gene has CDR1 SGHRS and CDR2 YFSETQ. Here the CDR3 DNA reads TGCGCCAGCAGCTTGTGGCAGGGGAAGTTGATTGGTGGCTACACCTTC. It specifies CASSLWQGKLIGGYTF.

This clonotype was seen more than once but under ten times. A much larger clone is a single base away; this may be a read error. V and J are TRBV7-3 and TRBJ1-1; D call uncertain. This CDR3 comprises 15 residues. Germline V gives CDR1 SGHTA, CDR2 FQGTGA. The CDR3 coding sequence is TGTGCCAGCGGCTTAGCGACGCGAATTAACACTGAAGCTTTCTTT. Translation gives CASGLATRINTEAFF.

There are a few counts of this clonotype. V is TRBV6-1 and J is TRBJ2-3; no clear D gene. Per germline, CDR1 MNHNS and CDR2 SASEGT. This CDR3 is built from 13 residues. Trimming stripped 6 bases from V and 3 bases from J, with 10 bases between. The CDR3 is CASSNSVTDTQYF. For the CDR3, the DNA is TGTGCCAGCAGCAATTCTGTGACAGATACGCAGTATTTT.

The chain employs TRBV19 and TRBJ1-2; D is perhaps TRBD1 (6 bases). CDR3 length equals 15 residues. V dropped 1 base and J dropped 4 bases, with 13 bases sitting between them. Germline-derived CDR1 and CDR2 are LNHDA and SQIVND (reference sequence). CDR3 loop: CASSIGQDKFYGYTF. The CDR3 region has the DNA TGTGCCAGTAGTATAGGACAGGATAAATTCTATGGCTACACCTTC.

At least ten counts were recorded for this clonotype. This chain links TRBV3-1 with TRBJ1-1, with D unresolved. Trimming removed 1 base at V and 6 bases at J, with 3 bases between. This CDR3 comprises 11 residues. Germline V CDR1 and CDR2: LGHDT, YNNKEL (reference sequence). The DNA for the CDR3 is TGTGCCAGCAGCCAAGGATCTGAAGCTTTCTTT. Its translation is CASSQGSEAFF.

This clonotype was seen only once. A read error is possible here, since a much larger clone lies one base away. This chain links TRBV7-9 with TRBJ2-7, with a weak D call TRBD2 (6 bases). Germline CDR1 and CDR2: SEHNR and FQNEAQ (reference sequence). Trimming took 6 bases from V and 3 from J, leaving 24 bases between them. CDR3 length equals 17 residues. CDR3 nucleotides: TGTGCCAGCAGTTACTCATGGTCCGGGGGTCTCTTCTACGAGCAGTACTTC. Its translation: CASSYSWSGGLFYEQYF.

This clonotype was found many times. This chain uses TRBV10-2 with TRBJ1-6; D is ambiguous. The CDR3 covers 12 residues. Germline lookup yields CDR1 WSHSY and CDR2 SAAADI. V was shortened by 8 bases and J by 10 bases, with 12 bases between the two germline ends. The CDR3 nucleotides are TGCGCCAGCGGTTCGGGTCAATCACCCCTCCACTTT. Translated, it gives CASGSGQSPLHF.

V is TRBV4-1 and J is TRBJ2-7; D not resolved. The germline CDR1 and CDR2 sequences are MGHRA and YSYEKL. The V gene lost 1 base and the J gene lost 0 bases, with 10 bases spanning the gap. The CDR3 loop spans 15 amino acids. The CDR3 sequence: CASSQVRNPSYEQYF. Written as DNA, the CDR3 is TGCGCCAGCAGCCAAGTACGGAACCCCTCCTACGAGCAGTACTTC.

The V and J genes are TRBV20-1 and TRBJ1-2; TRBD1 aligns across 7 bases. V dropped 5 bases and J dropped 3; count of bases not matched to a gene: 3. This CDR3 contains 12 residues. Germline CDR1 reads DFQATT; CDR2 reads SNEGSKA (reference sequence). The CDR3 bases are TGCAGTGCTTCAACAGGGGACTATGGCTACACCTTC. Protein product: CSASTGDYGYTF.

This clonotype was seen repeatedly, ten times or more. The chain links TRBV5-1 to TRBJ1-2, with D unresolved. Germline V gene sequence: CDR1 SGHRS, CDR2 YFSETQ. With 0 bases removed from V and 0 bases from J, the gap between germline ends came to 9 bases. This CDR3 comprises 15 residues. The CDR3 sequence is CASSLGRTPNYGYTF. CDR3 sequence (DNA): TGCGCCAGCAGCTTGGGTCGGACCCCTAACTATGGCTACACCTTC.

The V call is TRBV19, the J call TRBJ1-4; D is undetermined. CDR1 and CDR2 from the germline V gene are LNHDA and SQIVND (reference sequence). This CDR3 has 16 amino acids. Trimming left V 6 bases short and J 4 bases short, with 18 bases between. This chain's CDR3 is CASRILEGLGNEKLFF. The CDR3 bases are TGTGCCAGTAGGATCCTGGAAGGACTCGGTAATGAAAAACTGTTTTTT.

This clonotype came up many times. The rearrangement uses TRBV11-2 and TRBJ2-2; D is unclear. CDR1 is SGHAT and CDR2 is FQNNGV in the germline V gene. There are 12 residues in the CDR3. Trimming left V 2 bases short and J 9 bases short, with 7 bases between. CDR3 nucleotides: TGTGCCAGCAGCTTAATTCCCCGGGAGCTGTTTTTT. It yields the protein CASSLIPRELFF.

This clonotype was seen a handful of times. The rearrangement joins TRBV5-5 to TRBJ1-2, with 7 bases identical to TRBD1. The V and J ends lost 2 bases and 4 bases, in that order; junction bases with no gene match: 5. Germline V lookup: CDR1 SGHKS, CDR2 YYEKEE (reference sequence). This CDR3 is built from 14 residues. The CDR3 DNA reads TGTGCCAGCAGCTTCACAGGGGATCCCTATGGCTACACCTTC. This translates into CASSFTGDPYGYTF.

This clonotype has at least ten counts. The chain uses TRBV19 and TRBJ1-1, with unresolved D. Germline V gene sequence: CDR1 LNHDA, CDR2 SQIVND (reference sequence). The CDR3 has 12 residues. Trimming took 4 bases from V and 5 from J, leaving 8 bases between them. The CDR3: CASSKGNTEAFF. CDR3 nucleotide sequence: TGTGCCAGTAGTAAAGGAAATACTGAAGCTTTCTTT. Full variable domain (missing parts from reference TRBV19 and TRBJ1-1): DGGITQSPKYLFRKEGQNVTLSCEQNLNHDAMYWYRQDPGQGLRLIYYSQIVNDFQKGDIAEGYSVSREKKESFPLTVTSAQKNPTAFYLCASSKGNTEAFFGQGTRLTVV.

This clonotype was counted at least ten times. V usage is TRBV9 and J usage is TRBJ2-1; D perhaps matches TRBD1 (6 bases). From germline, CDR1 is SGDLS and CDR2 YYNGEE. The CDR3 consists of 15 residues. V was cut by 0 bases and J by 7 bases, with 14 bases left in between. The CDR3 spells CASSVVGASPNEQFF. The CDR3, as DNA: TGTGCCAGCAGCGTAGTGGGGGCTTCCCCGAATGAGCAGTTCTTC. The variable domain in full, completed from reference TRBV9 and TRBJ2-1, reads DSGVTQTPKHLITATGQRVTLRCSPRSGDLSVYWYQQSLDQGLQFLIQYYNGEERAKGNILERFSAQQFPDLHSELNLSSLELGDSALYFCASSVVGASPNEQFFGPGTRLTVL.

This clonotype showed up just once. A read error may explain this, as a much larger clone is one base away. This chain joins TRBV5-1 and TRBJ2-1; 7 nucleotides line up with TRBD2. After removal of 7 bases from V and 6 bases from J, the junction contained 7 bases not matched to a gene. The V gene's germline CDR1 is SGHRS and CDR2 YFSETQ. CDR3 length equals 13 residues. The CDR3 spells CASQRGDCNEQFF. The CDR3 nucleotides are TGCGCCAGCCAACGGGGGGACTGCAATGAGCAGTTCTTC.

This clonotype showed up many times. This chain links TRBV20-1 with TRBJ2-7; the match to TRBD2 covers 7 bases. The CDR3 runs to 16 residues. The J segment lost 4 bases and the V segment lost 0 bases, leaving 12 bases of the junction unmatched. Germline V gives CDR1 DFQATT, CDR2 SNEGSKA (reference sequence). This CDR3 reads CSARDPSAGQGYEQYF. CDR3 DNA sequence: TGCAGTGCTAGAGATCCCTCAGCGGGGCAAGGGTACGAGCAGTACTTC.